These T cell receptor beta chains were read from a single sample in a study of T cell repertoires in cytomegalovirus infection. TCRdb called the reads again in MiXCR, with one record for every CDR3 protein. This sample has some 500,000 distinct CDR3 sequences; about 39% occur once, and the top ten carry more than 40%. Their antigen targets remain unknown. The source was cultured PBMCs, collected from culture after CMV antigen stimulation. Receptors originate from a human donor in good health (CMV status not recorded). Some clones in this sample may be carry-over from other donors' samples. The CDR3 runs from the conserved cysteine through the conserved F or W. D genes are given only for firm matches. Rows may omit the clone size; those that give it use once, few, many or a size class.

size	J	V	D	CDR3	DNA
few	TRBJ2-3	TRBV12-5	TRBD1	CATATGTADTQYF	TGTGCTACAGCGACAGGGACGGCAGATACGCAGTATTTT
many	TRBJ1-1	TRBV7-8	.	CASSIPAGGGTEAFF	TGTGCCAGCAGCATCCCAGCGGGGGGGGGGACTGAAGCTTTCTTT
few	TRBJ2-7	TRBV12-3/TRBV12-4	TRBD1	CASSLWDSYYEQYF	TGTGCCAGCAGTTTATGGGACAGCTATTACGAGCAGTACTTC
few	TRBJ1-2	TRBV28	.	CASRDPRGLGYTF	TGTGCCAGCAGAGACCCCAGGGGCCTTGGCTACACCTTC
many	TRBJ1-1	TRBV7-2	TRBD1	CASSSRDRNTEAFF	TGTGCCAGCAGTTCCCGGGACAGAAATACTGAAGCTTTCTTT
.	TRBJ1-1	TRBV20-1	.	CSALDPSLTNTEAFF	TGCAGTGCTCTAGACCCGTCGCTTACGAACACTGAAGCTTTCTTT
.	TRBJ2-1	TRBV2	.	CASSVQGQFF	TGTGCCAGCAGTGTTCAGGGACAGTTCTTC
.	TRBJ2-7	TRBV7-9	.	CASSRAPQPVYEQYF	TGTGCTAGCAGCAGAGCCCCGCAACCCGTCTACGAGCAGTACTTC
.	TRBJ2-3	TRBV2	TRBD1	CASTSRTGGTDTQYF	TGTGCCAGCACGAGTCGGACAGGGGGCACAGATACGCAGTATTTT
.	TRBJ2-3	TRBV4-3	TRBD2	CASSQAVGRARNTQYF	TGCGCCAGCAGCCAAGCTGTCGGGAGGGCCAGAAATACGCAGTATTTT
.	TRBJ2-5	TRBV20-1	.	CSARPMTQYF	TGCAGTGCTAGGCCGATGACCCAGTACTTC
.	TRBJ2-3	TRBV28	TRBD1	CASSWGQATTDTQYF	TGTGCCAGCAGCTGGGGACAGGCGACCACAGATACGCAGTATTTT
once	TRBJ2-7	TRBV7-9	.	CASSSLARGISSYEQYF	TGTGCCAGCAGTTCCCTAGCCCGGGGAATCTCATCCTACGAGCAGTACTTC
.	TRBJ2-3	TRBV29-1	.	CSVDQDQLVTQYF	TGCAGCGTTGACCAGGACCAACTAGTTACGCAGTATTTT
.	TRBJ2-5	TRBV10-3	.	CAISGMGLRETQYF	TGTGCCATCAGTGGGATGGGGTTGCGAGAGACCCAGTACTTC
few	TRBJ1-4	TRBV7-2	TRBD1	CASSSTGLDEKLFF	TGTGCCAGCAGCTCGACAGGGTTGGACGAAAAACTGTTTTTT
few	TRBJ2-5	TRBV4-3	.	CASSQDGRPREETQYF	TGCGCCAGCAGCCAAGATGGGCGGCCTAGGGAAGAGACCCAGTACTTC
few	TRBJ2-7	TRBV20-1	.	CSARPWSGSYEQYF	TGCAGTGCTAGACCGTGGTCAGGATCCTACGAGCAGTACTTC
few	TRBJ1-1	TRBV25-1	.	CASSEYEEAFF	TGTGCCAGCAGTGAATATGAGGAAGCTTTCTTT
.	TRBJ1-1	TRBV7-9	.	CASSQSGPWDTEAFF	TGTGCCAGCAGTCAGTCAGGGCCCTGGGACACTGAAGCTTTCTTT
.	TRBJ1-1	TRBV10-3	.	CAIKETGSNEAFF	TGTGCCATCAAAGAAACAGGGAGTAATGAAGCTTTCTTT
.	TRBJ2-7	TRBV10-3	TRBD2	CAISAGTSGSYEQYF	TGTGCCATCAGCGCCGGGACTAGCGGGTCTTACGAGCAGTACTTC
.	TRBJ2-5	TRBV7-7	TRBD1	CASSPLTGEGETQYF	TGTGCCAGCAGCCCGCTAACAGGGGAAGGGGAGACCCAGTACTTC
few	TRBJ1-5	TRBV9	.	CASSVGGDYNQPQHF	TGTGCCAGCAGCGTCGGTGGGGACTACAATCAGCCCCAGCATTTT
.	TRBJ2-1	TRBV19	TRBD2	CASSISSGSPYNEQFF	TGTGCCAGTAGTATAAGTAGCGGGAGCCCTTACAATGAGCAGTTCTTC
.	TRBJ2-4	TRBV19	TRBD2	CASSISSGKNIQYF	TGTGCCAGTAGTATATCTAGCGGGAAAAACATTCAGTACTTC
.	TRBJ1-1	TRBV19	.	CASSRSRDLNTEAFF	TGTGCCAGTAGTAGGTCTCGCGATTTGAACACTGAAGCTTTCTTT
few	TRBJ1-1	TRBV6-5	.	CASSYSSTGRTEAFF	TGTGCCAGCAGTTACTCCTCAACAGGGCGCACTGAAGCTTTCTTT
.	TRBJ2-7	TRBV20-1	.	CSAGLQRSPYEQYF	TGCAGTGCTGGGCTCCAGCGGTCACCCTACGAGCAGTACTTC
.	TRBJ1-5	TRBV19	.	CASKATLRENQPQHF	TGTGCCAGTAAGGCTACCCTCCGGGAAAATCAGCCCCAGCATTTT
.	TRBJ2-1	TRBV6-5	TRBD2	CASRAGGPSYNEQFF	TGTGCCAGCAGGGCGGGGGGGCCGTCCTACAATGAGCAGTTCTTC
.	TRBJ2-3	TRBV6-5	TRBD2	CASRGRLADTSSTDTQYF	TGTGCCAGCAGAGGTCGACTAGCGGATACTTCTAGCACAGATACGCAGTATTTT
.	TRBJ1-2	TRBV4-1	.	CASSQGQTNYGYTF	TGCGCCAGCAGCCAAGGGCAGACTAACTATGGCTACACCTTC
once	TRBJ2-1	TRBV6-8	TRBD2	CASSLTGLAGGPDEQFF	TGTGCCAGCAGTTTAACGGGACTAGCGGGAGGGCCGGATGAGCAGTTCTTC
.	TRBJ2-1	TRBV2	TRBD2	CASRRGGGSYNEQFF	TGTGCCAGCAGGCGTGGGGGGGGATCCTACAATGAGCAGTTCTTC
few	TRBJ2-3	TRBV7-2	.	CASSPRQSTDTQYF	TGTGCCAGCAGCCCCCGACAGAGCACAGATACGCAGTATTTT
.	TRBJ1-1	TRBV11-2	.	CASSLDTGRVGGAFF	TGTGCCAGCAGCTTAGACACAGGTAGGGTTGGTGGAGCTTTCTTT
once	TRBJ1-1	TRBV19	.	CASSLLGQVAEAFF	TGTGCCAGTAGTTTGTTGGGGCAAGTCGCTGAAGCTTTCTTT
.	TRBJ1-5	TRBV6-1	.	CASSEPGYSNQPQHF	TGTGCCAGCAGTGAGCCCGGGTATAGCAATCAGCCCCAGCATTTT
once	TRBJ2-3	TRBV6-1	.	CASSYHPVSDTQYF	TGTGCCAGCAGTTACCATCCAGTTTCAGATACGCAGTATTTT